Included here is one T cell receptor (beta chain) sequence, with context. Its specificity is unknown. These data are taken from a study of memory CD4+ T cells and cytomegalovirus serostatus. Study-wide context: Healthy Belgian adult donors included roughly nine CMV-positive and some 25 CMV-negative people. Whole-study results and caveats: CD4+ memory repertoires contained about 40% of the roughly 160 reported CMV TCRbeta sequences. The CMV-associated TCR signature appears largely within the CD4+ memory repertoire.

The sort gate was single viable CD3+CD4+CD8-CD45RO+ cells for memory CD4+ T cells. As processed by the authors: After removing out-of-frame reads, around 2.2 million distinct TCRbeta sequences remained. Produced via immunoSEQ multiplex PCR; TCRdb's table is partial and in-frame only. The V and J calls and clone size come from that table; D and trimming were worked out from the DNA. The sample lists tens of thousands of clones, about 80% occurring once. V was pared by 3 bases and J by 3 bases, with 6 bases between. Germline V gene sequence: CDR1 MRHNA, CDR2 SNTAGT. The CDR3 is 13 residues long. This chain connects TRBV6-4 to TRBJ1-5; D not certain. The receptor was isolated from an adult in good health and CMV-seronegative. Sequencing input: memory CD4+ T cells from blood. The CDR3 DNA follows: TGTGCCAGCAGTGAGAAGGTCAATCAGCCCCAGCATTTT. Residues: CASSEKVNQPQHF.